This T cell receptor (beta chain) was observed in a study of blood T cell repertoires in COVID-19 (dated by TCRdb to 2020 to 2022). Turning to the overall study: Samples covering the acute and convalescent phases of COVID-19 were provided by collaborators in the United States, Italy and Spain. The prospective study material was composed of cDNA or gDNA derived from T cells, B-cell-depleted T cells, or PBMCs. Deeply sampled blood TCRbeta repertoires from subjects exposed to, actively infected with, or recovered from COVID-19 were included in the dataset. A freely available public database, intended as a resource for researchers studying the immune response to SARS-CoV-2, is where the repertoires were released. Samples came from the ongoing ImmuneRACE study (first 160 participants) plus 1,254 subjects from 6 global collaborators. Sample metadata almost always included a de-identified subject ID, COVID-19 status, age in years and sex. Where available, HLA class I and class II types were obtained from metadata supplied by the sample provider rather than from assay-based typing.

According to the germline V gene, CDR1 reads LGHNT and CDR2 reads FRNRAP. Its CDR3 holds 16 amino acids, cysteine through phenylalanine. The CDR3 DNA has 48 bases and is translated from base 1. The junction shows trimming of 1 base on V and 2 bases on J, and the gene matches do not reach 7 bases of it. TCRbeta CDR3 regions were amplified from genomic DNA using the immunoSEQ Assay, a bias-controlled multiplex PCR. Processing in the source paper ran as follows. The number of nucleated cells in each sample was estimated by amplification of reference gene primers within the assay. Sequence reads were collapsed and filtered to measure the absolute abundance of every unique TCRbeta CDR3 rearrangement. For each sample, productive Simpson clonality was calculated by taking the square root of Simpson's diversity index across productive rearrangements. TCRdb re-hosts the immuneACCESS table, in-frame sequences only. Its copies lack some clones; in the studies checked, an unresolved V gene accounts for under half of them, and the cause for the rest is not known. V, J and clone size are those of that table, while D and trimming were read from the DNA. In this sample the table shows 120,000 to 150,000 clones, over 75% of which occur a single time. 1% to 1.5% of the sample is taken by the ten largest.

Broad study findings and their caveats: The amount of clinical and demographic metadata varied by source and participant and was provided uncurated.

As for this clone: Its specific antigen is unknown. No per-base quality is available; no much larger clone lies one base away.

In the prospective study, participants were about 18 to 95 years old, resided in about two dozen geographic areas of the United States, and were enrolled through a virtual design. To assign participants to cohorts, the prospective study relied on clinical history that participants themselves reported in a screening survey and a study questionnaire. In the prospective study, mobile phlebotomists collected whole blood, serum and a nasopharyngeal or oropharyngeal swab from each participant. Additional blood draws and questionnaires over an approximately 2-month period could optionally be provided by prospective study participants. Before DNA extraction, blood samples from the prospective study were shipped at room temperature or frozen.

Recombination connected TRBV12-5 to TRBJ2-5, and TRBD2 aligns with 7 junction nucleotides. The specimen sequenced was PBMCs or T cells enriched from blood (not recorded which). This TCR was recovered from a woman in her thirties with acute COVID-19. The CDR3 reads CASGLGPGRGQETQYF. DNA sequence: TGTGCTAGTGGTTTGGGCCCAGGGAGGGGACAAGAGACCCAGTACTTC.